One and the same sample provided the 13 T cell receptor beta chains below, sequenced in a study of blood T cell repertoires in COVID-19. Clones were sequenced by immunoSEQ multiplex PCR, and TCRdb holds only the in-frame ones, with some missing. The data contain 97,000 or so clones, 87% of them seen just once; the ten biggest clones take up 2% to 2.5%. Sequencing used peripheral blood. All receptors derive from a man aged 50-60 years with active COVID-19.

CDR3 protein: CAIRGQTNTEAFF. For the CDR3, the DNA is TGTGCCATCAGGGGACAAACGAACACTGAAGCTTTCTTT. V and J are TRBV10-3 and TRBJ1-1, with a tentative D call TRBD1 (6 bases). Germline CDR1 is ENHRY and CDR2 is SYGVKD. Trimming cost V 6 bases and J 1 base, with 9 bases left between them. The CDR3 runs to 13 residues.

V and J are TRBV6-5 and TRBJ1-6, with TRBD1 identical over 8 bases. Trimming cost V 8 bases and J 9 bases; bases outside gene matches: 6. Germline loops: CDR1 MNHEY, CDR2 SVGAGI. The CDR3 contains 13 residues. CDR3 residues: CASRGQGRSPLHF. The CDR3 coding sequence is TGTGCCAGCCGAGGACAGGGTCGTTCACCCCTCCACTTT.

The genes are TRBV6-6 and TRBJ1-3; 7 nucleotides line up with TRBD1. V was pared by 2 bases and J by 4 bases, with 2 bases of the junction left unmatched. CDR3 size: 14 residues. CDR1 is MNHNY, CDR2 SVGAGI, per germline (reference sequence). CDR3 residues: CASSYGQVGNTIYF. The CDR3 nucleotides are TGTGCCAGCAGTTACGGACAGGTCGGAAACACCATATATTTT.

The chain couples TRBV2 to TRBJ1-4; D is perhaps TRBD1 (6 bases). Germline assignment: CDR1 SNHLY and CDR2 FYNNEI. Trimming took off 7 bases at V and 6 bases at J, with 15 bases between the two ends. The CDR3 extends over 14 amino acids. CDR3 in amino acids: CASIFRGRHEKLFF. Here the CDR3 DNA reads TGTGCCAGCATATTCAGGGGAAGACATGAAAAACTGTTTTTT.

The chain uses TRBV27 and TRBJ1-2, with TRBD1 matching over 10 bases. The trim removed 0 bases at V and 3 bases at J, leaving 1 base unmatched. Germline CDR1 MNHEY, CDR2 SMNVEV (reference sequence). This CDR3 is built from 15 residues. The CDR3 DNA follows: TGTGCCAGCAGTTTATCGGGACAGGGGCACTATGGCTACACCTTC. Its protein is CASSLSGQGHYGYTF.

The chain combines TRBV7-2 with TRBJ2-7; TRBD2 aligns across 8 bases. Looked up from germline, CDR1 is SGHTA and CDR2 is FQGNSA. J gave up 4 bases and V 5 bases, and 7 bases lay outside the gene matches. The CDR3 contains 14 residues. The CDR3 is CASSPRRGVYEQYF. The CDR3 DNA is TGTGCCAGCAGCCCCCGGCGGGGGGTATACGAGCAGTACTTC.

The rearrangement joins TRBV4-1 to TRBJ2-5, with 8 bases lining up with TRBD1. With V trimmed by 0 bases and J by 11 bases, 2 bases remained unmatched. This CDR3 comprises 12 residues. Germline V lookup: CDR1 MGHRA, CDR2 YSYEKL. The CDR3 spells CASSQEGQVQYF. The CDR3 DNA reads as TGCGCCAGCAGCCAAGAGGGACAGGTGCAGTACTTC.

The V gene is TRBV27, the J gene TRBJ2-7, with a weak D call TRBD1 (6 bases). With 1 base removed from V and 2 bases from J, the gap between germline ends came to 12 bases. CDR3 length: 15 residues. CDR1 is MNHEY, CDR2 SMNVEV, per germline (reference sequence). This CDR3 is CASSLFAGVPYEQYF. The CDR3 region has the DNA TGTGCCAGCAGTTTATTTGCAGGGGTACCCTACGAGCAGTACTTC.

Here the CDR3 reads CASSSITGSSYEQYF. Written as DNA, the CDR3 is TGTGCCAGCAGTTCCATAACCGGGAGCTCCTACGAGCAGTACTTC. V is TRBV6-2 or TRBV6-3 and J is TRBJ2-7; D is perhaps TRBD2 (6 bases). Trimming removed 4 bases at V and 0 bases at J, with 13 bases between. Germline loops: CDR1 MNHEY, CDR2 SVGEGT. The CDR3 has 15 amino acids.

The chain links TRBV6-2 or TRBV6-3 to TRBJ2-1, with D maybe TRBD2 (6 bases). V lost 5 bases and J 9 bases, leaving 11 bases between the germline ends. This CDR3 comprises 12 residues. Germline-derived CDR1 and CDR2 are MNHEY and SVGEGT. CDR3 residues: CASSAGLGEQFF. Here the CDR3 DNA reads TGTGCCAGCAGTGCGGGGCTCGGTGAGCAGTTCTTC.

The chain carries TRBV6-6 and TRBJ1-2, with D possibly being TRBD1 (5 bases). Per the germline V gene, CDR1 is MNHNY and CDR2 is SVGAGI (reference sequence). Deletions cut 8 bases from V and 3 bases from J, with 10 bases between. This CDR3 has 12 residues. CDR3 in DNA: TGTGCCAGCTCCCCGGGGGACTATGGCTACACCTTC. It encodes CASSPGDYGYTF.

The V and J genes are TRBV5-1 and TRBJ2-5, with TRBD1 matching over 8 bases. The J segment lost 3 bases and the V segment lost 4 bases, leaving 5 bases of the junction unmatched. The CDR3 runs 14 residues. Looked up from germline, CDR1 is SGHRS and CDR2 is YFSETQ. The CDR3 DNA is TGCGCCAGCAGCCCGGGACAGGCAAAAGAGACCCAGTACTTC. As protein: CASSPGQAKETQYF.

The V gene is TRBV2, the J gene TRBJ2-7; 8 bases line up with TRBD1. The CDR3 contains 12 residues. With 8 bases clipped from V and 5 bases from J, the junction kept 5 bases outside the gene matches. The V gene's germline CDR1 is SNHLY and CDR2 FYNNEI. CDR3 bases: TGTGCCAGCTCAGGGGGCTACGACGAGCAGTACTTC. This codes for CASSGGYDEQYF.